The 3 T cell receptor beta chains listed next were all sequenced from one sample in a study of Graves' ophthalmopathy and Graves' hyperthyroidism. RNA transcripts were the template, and TCR beta CDR3 regions were amplified from them. HTBI-primed RT-PCR formed the first round, and a multiplex PCR formed the second. TCRdb re-called the multiplex PCR reads with MiXCR, one entry per CDR3 protein. The sample carries around 520,000 distinct CDR3 sequences, less than 45% recorded once. The sequenced material came from peripheral blood or thyroid tissue (not recorded which). These receptors were collected from an adult man with Graves' hyperthyroidism.

This clonotype was recorded a few times. The chain employs TRBV9 and TRBJ2-2; D is ambiguous. V dropped 0 bases and J dropped 6 bases, with 9 bases sitting between them. CDR1 is SGDLS and CDR2 is YYNGEE in the germline V gene. The CDR3 consists of 14 residues. The CDR3 region is CASSVEVSPGELFF. The CDR3 DNA sequence: TGTGCCAGCAGCGTAGAAGTTAGCCCCGGGGAGCTGTTTTTT.

The chain combines TRBV7-8 with TRBJ1-2; D is uncertain. This CDR3 region has 12 residues. Between the trimmed V and J ends, which lost 5 bases and 8 bases, there was a span of 12 bases. CDR1 and CDR2 (germline): SGHVS, FQNEAQ. The CDR3 here is CASSKGARGYTF. CDR3 bases: TGTGCCAGCAGCAAGGGTGCTAGGGGCTACACCTTC.

At least ten counts were recorded for this clonotype. The gene calls are TRBV12-3 or TRBV12-4 and TRBJ1-1; D call uncertain. There are 14 residues in the CDR3. V lost 7 bases and J 2 bases, leaving 14 bases between the germline ends. As DNA, the CDR3 is TGTGCCAGCACCCCTTTTGGGCCCAACACTGAAGCTTTCTTT. This encodes CASTPFGPNTEAFF.